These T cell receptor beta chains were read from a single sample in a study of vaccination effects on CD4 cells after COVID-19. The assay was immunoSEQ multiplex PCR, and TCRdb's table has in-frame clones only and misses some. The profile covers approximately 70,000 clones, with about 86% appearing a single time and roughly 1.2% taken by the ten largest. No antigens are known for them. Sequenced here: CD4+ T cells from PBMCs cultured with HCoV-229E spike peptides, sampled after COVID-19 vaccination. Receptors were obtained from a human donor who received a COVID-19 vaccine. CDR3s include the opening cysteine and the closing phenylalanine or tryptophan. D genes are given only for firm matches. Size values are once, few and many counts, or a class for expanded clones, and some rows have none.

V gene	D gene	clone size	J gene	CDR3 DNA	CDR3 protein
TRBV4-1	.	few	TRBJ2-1	TGCGCCAGCAGCCAATATCCGTACGGTGAGCAGTTCTTC	CASSQYPYGEQFF
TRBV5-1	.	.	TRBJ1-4	TGCGCCAGCAGCTTGGGACAGAGCTCTGAAAAACTGTTTTTT	CASSLGQSSEKLFF
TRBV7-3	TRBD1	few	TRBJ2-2	TGTGCCAGCAGTGGGACAGGCCGGAACACCGGGGAGCTGTTTTTT	CASSGTGRNTGELFF
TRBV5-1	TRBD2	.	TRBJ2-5	TGCGCCTCCCGGGTCGCTAGCGGCCAAGAGACCCAGTACTTC	CASRVASGQETQYF
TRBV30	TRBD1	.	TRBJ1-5	TGTGCCTGGAGTCCCTCCCGGACAGGGGGCAATCAGCCCCAGCATTTT	CAWSPSRTGGNQPQHF
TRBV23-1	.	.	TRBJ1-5	TGCGCCAGCAGTCATTCAGGAGGTTTTCATCAGCCCCAGCATTTT	CASSHSGGFHQPQHF
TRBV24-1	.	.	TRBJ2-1	TGTGCCACCAGTGACCAGGGTACGGATTACAATGAGCAGTTCTTC	CATSDQGTDYNEQFF
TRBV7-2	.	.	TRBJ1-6	TGTGCCAGCAGCTTAGTGGTAGGGGAGCAACCCCTCCACTTT	CASSLVVGEQPLHF
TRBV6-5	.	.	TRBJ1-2	TGTGCCAGCAGTTACTCGGGACGTCAGGGCTATGGCTACACCTTC	CASSYSGRQGYGYTF
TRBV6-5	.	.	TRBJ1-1	TGTGCCAGCAGTTACGGGGGCCCCCGGGTCACTGAAGCTTTCTTT	CASSYGGPRVTEAFF
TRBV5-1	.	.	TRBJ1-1	TGCGCCAGCAGCTTGTCTCAGGGATCGAACACTGAAGCTTTCTTT	CASSLSQGSNTEAFF
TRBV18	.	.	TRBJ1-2	TGTGCCAGCTCACCAGGGATTCAGGGCTCTCCCTATGGCTACACCTTC	CASSPGIQGSPYGYTF
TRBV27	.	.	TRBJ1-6	TGTGCCAGCAGCCCCGGCGGCTTCTCCTATAATTCACCCCTCCACTTT	CASSPGGFSYNSPLHF
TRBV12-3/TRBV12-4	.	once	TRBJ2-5	TGTGCCAGCAGCCCGGGGATCCAAGAGACCCAGTACTTC	CASSPGIQETQYF
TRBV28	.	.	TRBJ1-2	TGTGCCAGCAGACCCGGGGACTTCTCTATCTATGGCTACACCTTC	CASRPGDFSIYGYTF
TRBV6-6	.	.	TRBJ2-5	TGTGCCAGCAGTTATACTTCCCGAGAGACCCAGTACTTC	CASSYTSRETQYF
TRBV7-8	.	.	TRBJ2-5	TGTGCCAGCAGCTTAATCGGCACCTACCAGGAGACCCAGTACTTC	CASSLIGTYQETQYF
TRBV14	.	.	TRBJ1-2	TGTGCCAGCAGCCAAGGACAGCTCTATGGCTACACCTTC	CASSQGQLYGYTF
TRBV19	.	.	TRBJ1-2	TGTGCCAGCCGGGACGGAGTCGGGGGCTACACCTTC	CASRDGVGGYTF
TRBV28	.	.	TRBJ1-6	TGTGCCAGCATTCAAGGGGGGTCCTATAATTCACCCCTCCACTTT	CASIQGGSYNSPLHF
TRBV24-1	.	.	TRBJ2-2	TGTGCCACCAGTGACTTGGTTACCGGGGAGCTGTTTTTT	CATSDLVTGELFF
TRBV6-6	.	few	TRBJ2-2	TGTGCCAGCAGTTTACCGGGCACCGGGGAGCTGTTTTTT	CASSLPGTGELFF
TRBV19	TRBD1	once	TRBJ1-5	TGTGCCAGTAGTCCTCCGGACAGGGAACATCAGCCCCAGCATTTT	CASSPPDREHQPQHF
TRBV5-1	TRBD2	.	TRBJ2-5	TGCGCCAGCAGCTTGTACCAGGGAGGGGTGCAGGAGACCCAGTACTTC	CASSLYQGGVQETQYF
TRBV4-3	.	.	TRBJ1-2	TGCGCCAGCAGCCAAGCCAGGGGAAGGAGAGGCTACACCTTC	CASSQARGRRGYTF
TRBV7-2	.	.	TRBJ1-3	TGTGCCAGCAGCTTAGAAGTGTCGGCAATACTGAACTCTGGAAACACCATATATTTT	CASSLEVSAILNSGNTIYF
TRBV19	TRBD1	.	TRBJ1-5	TGTGCCAGTAGTATTTCGACAGGGGGAAGCAATCAGCCCCAGCATTTT	CASSISTGGSNQPQHF
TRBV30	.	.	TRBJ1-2	TGTGCCTGGAGTGTACAGGCAGGCCGAGGGAGCTACACCTTC	CAWSVQAGRGSYTF
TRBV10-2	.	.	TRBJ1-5	TGCGCCAGCACAGAGGACGGGAGGTCGAATCAGCCCCAGCATTTT	CASTEDGRSNQPQHF
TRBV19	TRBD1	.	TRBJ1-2	TGTGCCAGCAGGGATTACAGGGGGAACTATGGCTACACCTTC	CASRDYRGNYGYTF
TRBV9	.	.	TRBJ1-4	TGTGCCAGCAGCGCGACAGGTACTAATGAAAAACTGTTTTTT	CASSATGTNEKLFF
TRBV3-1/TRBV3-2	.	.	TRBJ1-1	TGTGCCAGCAGCCAAGTAGGGTTGCCCACTGAAGCTTTCTTT	CASSQVGLPTEAFF
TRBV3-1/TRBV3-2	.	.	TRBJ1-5	TGTGCCAGCAGCCAAGAGGGGAGCATCACCCAGCATTTT	CASSQEGSITQHF
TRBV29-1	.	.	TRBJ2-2	TGCAGCGTTGCTAGCTCGAACACCGGGGAGCTGTTTTTT	CSVASSNTGELFF
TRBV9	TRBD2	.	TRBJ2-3	TGTGCCAGCAGCGTAGAGGGGGCTAGCGGGGGGAGAAATACGCAGTATTTT	CASSVEGASGGRNTQYF
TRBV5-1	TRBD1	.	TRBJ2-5	TGCGCCAGCAGCTTGGCCGGCTGGGCAGGGGGTACAGAGACCCAGTACTTC	CASSLAGWAGGTETQYF
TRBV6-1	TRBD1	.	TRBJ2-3	TGTGCCAGCAGTGAACACAGGGGGCCCACAGATACGCAGTATTTT	CASSEHRGPTDTQYF
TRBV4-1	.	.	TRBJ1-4	TGCGCCAGCAGCCAAAGGGGTCGAGAAAAACTGTTTTTT	CASSQRGREKLFF
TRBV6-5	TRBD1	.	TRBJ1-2	TGTGCCAGCAGTCCAGGGGGTCAATATGGCTACACCTTC	CASSPGGQYGYTF
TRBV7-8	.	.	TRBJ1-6	TGTGCCAGCAGCTTGGAGACAGAGAATTCACCCCTCCACTTT	CASSLETENSPLHF
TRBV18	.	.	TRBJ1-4	TGTGCCAGCTCCCTGGTAGGGAACGAAAAACTGTTTTTT	CASSLVGNEKLFF
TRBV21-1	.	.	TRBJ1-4	TGTGCCAGCAGCAATTGGGTGGACCACGACATCTTCCAGGGTGAAAAACTGTTTTTT	CASSNWVDHDIFQGEKLFF
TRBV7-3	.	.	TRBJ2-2	TGTGCCAGCAGCTCCACCCTGCTTCAGGGCACCGGGGAGCTGTTTTTT	CASSSTLLQGTGELFF
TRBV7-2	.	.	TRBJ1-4	TGTGCCAGCAGCTTAGGCGGGGCGGTCGAAAAACTGTTTTTT	CASSLGGAVEKLFF
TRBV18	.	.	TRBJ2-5	TGTGCCAGCTCACCACAAGGGTTTGAGACCCAGTACTTC	CASSPQGFETQYF
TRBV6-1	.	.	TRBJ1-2	TGTGCCAGCAGTGACCGGGCCTCCACGGGCTACACCTTC	CASSDRASTGYTF
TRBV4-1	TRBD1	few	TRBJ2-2	TGCGCCAGCAGCCAGGACTGGACAGGCCACACCGGGGAGCTGTTTTTT	CASSQDWTGHTGELFF
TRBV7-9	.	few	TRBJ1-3	TGTGCCAGCAGCTCCGAGGGGGCTGGAAACACCATATATTTT	CASSSEGAGNTIYF
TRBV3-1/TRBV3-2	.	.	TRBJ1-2	TGTGCCAGCAGCCAATGGGACGCAGCTAACTATGGCTACACCTTC	CASSQWDAANYGYTF